The 28 T cell receptor beta chains listed next were all sequenced from one sample in a study of CD8 T cells in ankylosing spondylitis. TCRdb independently ran MiXCR on the 5' RACE reads; one entry per CDR3 protein. The sample yields over 150,000 distinct CDR3 sequences, about 18% seen once. The source material was blood, either unsorted or a sorted T cell fraction (not recorded which). The source of these receptors is a male donor aged 10-29 years with ankylosing spondylitis or in good health (not recorded which).

This clonotype came up many times. The gene calls are TRBV12-3 or TRBV12-4 and TRBJ2-7; D not certain. V dropped 1 base and J dropped 7 bases, with 8 bases sitting between them. This CDR3 spans 12 amino acids. CDR3 loop: CASSLGLGEQYF. The CDR3 DNA is TGTGCCAGCAGTTTAGGCTTGGGTGAGCAGTACTTC.

This clonotype was detected many times. The J gene is TRBJ2-7, the V gene TRBV28; 9 bases align to TRBD1. Germline CDR1 is MDHEN and CDR2 is SYDVKM. With V trimmed by 6 bases and J by 0 bases, 9 bases remained unmatched. The CDR3 is 16 amino acids. CDR3 region: CASSLLRDRVSYEQYF. Here the CDR3 DNA reads TGTGCCAGCAGCCTCCTCCGGGACAGGGTCTCCTACGAGCAGTACTTC.

This chain joins TRBV5-1 and TRBJ1-1; tentative D call: TRBD1 (6 bases). This CDR3 region has 15 residues. V was clipped by 0 bases and J by 4 bases, with 13 bases between them. Germline V gene lookup returns CDR1 SGHRS and CDR2 YFSETQ. CDR3 in amino acids: CASSLGSTGPTEAFF. The CDR3 DNA is TGCGCCAGCAGCTTGGGGTCAACAGGGCCCACTGAAGCTTTCTTT.

This clonotype was counted at least ten times. The J gene is TRBJ2-5, the V gene TRBV11-2, with D perhaps TRBD1 (6 bases). Germline V gives CDR1 SGHAT, CDR2 FQNNGV. This CDR3 is 15 amino acids long. Trimming shortened V by 5 bases and J by 2 bases, and 15 bases separated the two germline ends. CDR3 DNA: TGTGCCAGCAGCGTTGAAACAGGGAATCAAGAGACCCAGTACTTC. This sequence encodes CASSVETGNQETQYF.

This clonotype was counted at least ten times. The chain uses TRBV5-1 and TRBJ2-3, with 7 nucleotides matching TRBD1. With 4 bases clipped from V and 6 bases from J, the junction kept 8 bases outside the gene matches. Germline V gives CDR1 SGHRS, CDR2 YFSETQ. The CDR3 is 14 residues long. The CDR3 DNA reads TGCGCCAGCAGCAGAACAGGGGTGGGGGATACGCAGTATTTT. Amino acids: CASSRTGVGDTQYF.

Ten or more counts support this clonotype. The rearrangement uses TRBV20-1 and TRBJ2-1; D might be TRBD1 or TRBD2, each matching 5 bases. This CDR3 has 16 residues. V gave up 0 bases and J gave up 5 bases, with 17 bases separating them. Germline V gene sequence: CDR1 DFQATT, CDR2 SNEGSKA (reference sequence). The CDR3 DNA reads TGCAGTGCTAGAGACCTGGCCGGGGTGGGGCACAATGAGCAGTTCTTC. The encoded protein is CSARDLAGVGHNEQFF.

The sample holds many counts of this clonotype. This chain connects TRBV7-2 to TRBJ2-1; either TRBD1 or TRBD2 may fit D (5 bases each). V was pared by 1 base and J by 5 bases, with 12 bases between. The CDR3 contains 15 residues. CDR1 is SGHTA, CDR2 FQGNSA, per germline. The CDR3 here is CASSLVWDQDNEQFF. The CDR3 coding sequence is TGTGCCAGCAGCTTAGTCTGGGACCAAGACAATGAGCAGTTCTTC.

This clonotype was seen ten or more times. The chain combines TRBV6-2 or TRBV6-3 with TRBJ2-3; 9 positions agree with TRBD1. This CDR3 region has 15 residues. From germline, CDR1 is MNHEY and CDR2 SVGEGT. The V gene end was trimmed by 2 bases and the J gene end by 4 bases; junction bases not matched to a gene: 4. CDR3 sequence (DNA): TGTGCCAGCAGTTACCAGACAGGGGGTGCAGATACGCAGTATTTT. It encodes CASSYQTGGADTQYF.

This clonotype was recorded at least ten times. The rearrangement uses TRBV28 and TRBJ2-7; TRBD1 aligns across 9 bases. The CDR3 extends over 15 amino acids. From germline, CDR1 is MDHEN and CDR2 SYDVKM. The ends lost 5 bases at V and 1 base at J; junction bases unmatched: 6. The CDR3 nucleotides are TGTGCCAGCAGTGGTGGACAGGGGATTTCCTACGAGCAGTACTTC. Protein: CASSGGQGISYEQYF.

This clonotype came up many times. The CDR3 reads CASSQGLQGASGYTF. The DNA of the CDR3 is TGCGCCAGCAGCCAAGGGTTACAGGGGGCGTCTGGCTACACCTTC. The chain employs TRBV4-3 and TRBJ1-2; 9 nucleotides align to TRBD1. The V gene's germline CDR1 is LGHNA and CDR2 YSLEER. The CDR3 extends over 15 amino acids. The junction had 7 bases not matched to a gene; V was cut back by 1 base and J by 7 bases.

The chain joins TRBV7-8 to TRBJ1-4; TRBD1 matches 9 bases. The CDR3 has 15 amino acids. V was clipped by 8 bases and J by 4 bases; unmatched bases: 8. Looked up from germline, CDR1 is SGHVS and CDR2 is FQNEAQ. CDR3 nucleotide sequence: TGTGCCAGCGGCGTTGGGACAGGGCTTAATGAAAAACTGTTTTTT. Translation: CASGVGTGLNEKLFF.

This clonotype showed up many times. The chain carries TRBV12-3 or TRBV12-4 and TRBJ1-5, with D possibly matching TRBD1 (5 bases). V lost 5 bases, J lost 0 bases, and 8 bases lay in between. This CDR3 has 14 amino acids. As DNA, the CDR3 is TGTGCCAGCAGTCCCAGGGTTAGCAATCAGCCCCAGCATTTT. Its translation: CASSPRVSNQPQHF.

This clonotype has at least ten counts. The chain is built from TRBV10-3 and TRBJ1-5, with D tentatively TRBD1 (6 bases). CDR1 ENHRY and CDR2 SYGVKD come from the germline V gene. Trimming left V 11 bases short and J 0 bases short, with 11 bases between. The CDR3 has 13 residues. CDR3 bases: TGTGCCTCAGGGGTCGATAGCAATCAGCCCCAGCATTTT. This sequence encodes CASGVDSNQPQHF.

This clonotype was detected many times. This chain uses TRBV15 with TRBJ2-1; 7 bases line up with TRBD1. This CDR3 spans 15 amino acids. V was clipped by 0 bases and J by 8 bases; unmatched bases: 7. Germline-derived CDR1 and CDR2 are LNHNV and YYDKDF (reference sequence). CDR3 in DNA: TGTGCCACCAGCAGAGACAGGGGGATAAGTTATGAGCAGTTCTTC. Protein: CATSRDRGISYEQFF.

This clonotype was counted ten times or more. The chain joins TRBV4-3 to TRBJ1-4; D uncertain. CDR1 and CDR2 from the germline V gene are LGHNA and YSLEER. V was shortened by 3 bases and J by 1 base, with 12 bases between the two germline ends. This CDR3 region has 16 residues. CDR3 DNA: TGCGCCAGCAGCCAGATGGGGTTGGGAACTAATGAAAAACTGTTTTTT. Translated, it gives CASSQMGLGTNEKLFF.

This clonotype occurred many times. The chain employs TRBV5-5 and TRBJ2-4; the D is unclear. Germline CDR1 reads SGHKS; CDR2 reads YYEKEE (reference sequence). CDR3 length: 15 residues. V was pared by 0 bases and J by 0 bases, with 7 bases between. The CDR3 is CASSLGHLAKNIQYF. CDR3 nucleotide sequence: TGTGCCAGCAGCTTGGGACACCTAGCCAAAAACATTCAGTACTTC.

This clonotype was seen ten or more times. This sequence joins TRBV6-2 or TRBV6-3 and TRBJ2-7; 13 positions agree with TRBD2. In germline, CDR1 is MNHEY, CDR2 SVGEGT. The CDR3 is made up of 14 amino acids. V lost 5 bases and J lost 7; bases outside the gene matches: 5. CDR3 DNA: TGTGCCAGCAGTCGAGGACTAGCGGGAGCGGAGCAGTACTTC. It codes for CASSRGLAGAEQYF.

This clonotype was counted a few times. The chain is built from TRBV5-1 and TRBJ2-1, with D perhaps TRBD2 (7 bases). Trimming pared 4 bases from V and 8 bases from J, leaving 13 bases between. Germline V CDR1 and CDR2: SGHRS, YFSETQ. There are 13 residues in the CDR3. CDR3 nucleotide sequence: TGCGCCAGCAGCCCTTGGGGGGGGCATGAGCAGTTCTTC. This encodes CASSPWGGHEQFF.

The sample holds many counts of this clonotype. The rearrangement links TRBV18 to TRBJ2-1; D remains ambiguous. The V end was cut by 2 bases, the J end by 7 bases, with 6 bases between. This CDR3 spans 12 amino acids. Germline CDR1 and CDR2: KGHSH and LQKENI. CDR3 loop: CASSPVVNEQFF. The CDR3, as DNA: TGTGCCAGCTCACCAGTGGTGAATGAGCAGTTCTTC.

This clonotype was found once. The chain couples TRBV19 to TRBJ2-5; no clear D gene. Germline V gene data show CDR1 as LNHDA and CDR2 as SQIVND (reference sequence). V was pared by 3 bases and J by 5 bases, with 4 bases between. CDR3 length equals 11 residues. The CDR3 region has the DNA TGTGCCAGTAGTATCGCTGAGACCCAGTACTTC. Its protein is CASSIAETQYF.

This clonotype was observed a handful of times. This chain joins TRBV29-1 and TRBJ2-4; D uncertain. V was cut by 2 bases and J by 9 bases, with 5 bases left in between. Germline V lookup: CDR1 SQVTM, CDR2 ANQGSEA. The length of the CDR3 is 10 residues. The CDR3 loop is CSVERGIQYF. The CDR3 DNA follows: TGCAGCGTTGAAAGAGGCATTCAGTACTTC.

The CDR3 spells CASSQEGLVSTDTQYF. The DNA of the CDR3 is TGTGCCAGCAGCCAAGAAGGACTAGTAAGCACAGATACGCAGTATTTT. The rearrangement links TRBV4-2 to TRBJ2-3, with 7 positions matching TRBD2. Germline lookup yields CDR1 LGHNA and CDR2 YNFKEQ. V dropped 0 bases and J dropped 0; count of bases not matched to a gene: 3. The CDR3 consists of 16 residues.

This clonotype was detected ten times or more. The rearrangement links TRBV11-2 to TRBJ2-3; TRBD1 agrees at 7 bases. V trimming: 5 bases; J trimming: 0 bases; junction bases outside the gene matches: 5. CDR1 is SGHAT and CDR2 is FQNNGV in the germline V gene. This CDR3 comprises 15 residues. The CDR3 reads CASSPDRTSTDTQYF. For the CDR3, the DNA is TGTGCCAGCAGCCCGGACAGGACGAGCACAGATACGCAGTATTTT.

This clonotype was seen at least ten times. The V and J genes are TRBV7-3 and TRBJ2-5, with D hard to call. V dropped 2 bases and J dropped 4 bases, with 14 bases sitting between them. Germline CDR1 and CDR2: SGHTA and FQGTGA. This CDR3 is 15 amino acids long. CDR3 DNA: TGTGCCAGCAGCTTATCCCCCCTTCGCGGAGAGACCCAGTACTTC. This gives the protein CASSLSPLRGETQYF.

This clonotype was counted at least ten times. The chain recombines TRBV6-5 with TRBJ2-7; 7 positions agree with TRBD1. V shed 2 bases, J shed 2 bases, and the junction held 9 bases outside the gene matches. CDR1 MNHEY and CDR2 SVGAGI come from the germline V gene. The length of the CDR3 is 16 residues. This chain's CDR3 is CASSYRSTGTAYEQYF. CDR3 coding DNA: TGTGCCAGCAGTTACCGATCGACAGGGACGGCCTACGAGCAGTACTTC.

This clonotype was counted at least ten times. The gene calls are TRBV29-1 and TRBJ2-1, with D tentatively TRBD1 (5 bases). This CDR3 has 13 amino acids. Germline V CDR1 and CDR2: SQVTM, ANQGSEA. V was shortened by 4 bases and J by 5 bases, with 12 bases between the two germline ends. In nucleotides, the CDR3 is TGCAGCGTTGTAAAGGGGATAAACAATGAGCAGTTCTTC. Its translation: CSVVKGINNEQFF.

This sequence joins TRBV29-1 and TRBJ2-3; no reliable D call. CDR1 is SQVTM, CDR2 ANQGSEA, per germline. This CDR3 spans 11 amino acids. Trimming pared 6 bases from V and 11 bases from J, leaving 15 bases between. The CDR3 bases are TGCAGCGTCCGACGATCGGACCGGCAGTATTTT. Translated, it gives CSVRRSDRQYF.

This clonotype was detected ten times or more. The chain uses TRBV5-1 and TRBJ1-5; D gene uncertain. V lost 0 bases and J lost 0, with 10 bases in between. Germline CDR1 reads SGHRS; CDR2 reads YFSETQ. The CDR3 has 16 amino acids. For the CDR3, the DNA is TGCGCCAGCAGCTTGGCCCCCGGGAGTAGCAATCAGCCCCAGCATTTT. It yields the protein CASSLAPGSSNQPQHF. Full variable domain (remainder filled in from reference TRBV5-1 and TRBJ1-5): KAGVTQTPRYLIKTRGQQVTLSCSPISGHRSVSWYQQTPGQGLQFLFEYFSETQRNKGNFPGRFSGRQFSNSRSEMNVSTLELGDSALYLCASSLAPGSSNQPQHFGDGTRLSIL.